The 14 T cell receptor beta chains below were found in one sample sequenced in a study of cytomegalovirus exposure and HLA in healthy donors. PCR was performed using 60 Vbeta and 13 Jbeta primers. Profiling relied on immunoSEQ multiplex PCR, and the TCRdb table lists in-frame clones only, not all of them. The data hold around 97,000 clones, with roughly 79% observed a single time. Sequenced sample: PBMCs. The receptor set was obtained from a man in his fifties or sixties in good health and CMV-seropositive.

This sequence joins TRBV4-3 and TRBJ2-7; 7 bases fit TRBD2. Trimming removed 0 bases from V and 4 bases from J; junction bases left unmatched: 6. Germline values: CDR1 LGHNA, CDR2 YSLEER. CDR3 length: 15 residues. The CDR3 DNA reads as TGCGCCAGCAGCCAAGAACGCGGGAGTGAGTACGAGCAGTACTTC. It is translated as CASSQERGSEYEQYF.

The chain is built from TRBV25-1 and TRBJ1-2; 11 nucleotides align to TRBD1. J was trimmed by 4 bases and V by 3 bases; bases with no gene match: 4. Germline-derived CDR1 and CDR2 are MGHDK and SYGVNS. This CDR3 has 15 residues. The CDR3 nucleotides are TGTGCCAGCAGTGACCCGGGACAGGGGGGCTATGGCTACACCTTC. As protein: CASSDPGQGGYGYTF.

This chain connects TRBV7-2 to TRBJ2-6; 7 nucleotides agree with TRBD2. The CDR3 spans 18 residues. J lost 0 bases, V lost 1 base, and 6 bases had no gene match. The germline V gene encodes CDR1 SGHTA and CDR2 FQGNSA. CDR3 amino acids: CASSLVGRWLSGANVLTF. The CDR3 region has the DNA TGTGCCAGCAGCTTAGTCGGGAGGTGGCTCTCTGGGGCCAACGTCCTGACTTTC.

CDR3 amino acids: CASSFAGGSYNEQFF. The CDR3 region has the DNA TGTGCCAGCAGTTTCGCAGGGGGCTCCTACAATGAGCAGTTCTTC. The V and J genes are TRBV27 and TRBJ2-1, with 7 bases that match TRBD1. The trim removed 3 bases at V and 0 bases at J, leaving 2 bases unmatched. CDR3 length equals 15 residues. Germline CDR1 and CDR2: MNHEY and SMNVEV (reference sequence).

A few counts support this clone. The chain carries TRBV28 and TRBJ1-2; D may be TRBD1 (6 bases). This CDR3 is 15 amino acids long. V lost 6 bases and J 0 bases, leaving 14 bases between the germline ends. Germline V gene sequence: CDR1 MDHEN, CDR2 SYDVKM. The CDR3 coding sequence is TGTGCCAGCAGACAATCAGGGGTAGCTAACTATGGCTACACCTTC. Amino acid sequence: CASRQSGVANYGYTF.

The V gene is TRBV10-2, the J gene TRBJ1-4, with D maybe TRBD1 (5 bases). The V end lost 11 bases, the J end lost 0 bases, and 16 bases lay between the germline ends. Looked up from germline, CDR1 is WSHSY and CDR2 is SAAADI. CDR3 length: 15 amino acids. CDR3 loop: CAAGGEWATNEKLFF. The CDR3 DNA follows: TGCGCCGCTGGAGGGGAGTGGGCAACTAATGAAAAACTGTTTTTT.

The V call is TRBV7-3, the J call TRBJ2-3, with 7 bases matching TRBD2. This CDR3 is built from 15 residues. With 5 bases clipped from V and 2 bases from J, the junction kept 7 bases outside the gene matches. Germline CDR1 SGHTA, CDR2 FQGTGA. The CDR3 reads CASSKDGRYTDTQYF. CDR3 nucleotide sequence: TGTGCCAGCAGCAAGGACGGGAGGTACACAGATACGCAGTATTTT.

This clone appeared a few times. This sequence joins TRBV6-5 and TRBJ1-1, with D tentatively TRBD1 (6 bases). The V end was cut by 0 bases, the J end by 0 bases, with 8 bases between. Germline CDR1 and CDR2: MNHEY and SVGAGI. This CDR3 is built from 15 residues. DNA of the CDR3: TGTGCCAGCAGTTACTCGGACAGCATGAACACTGAAGCTTTCTTT. Protein product: CASSYSDSMNTEAFF.

The chain combines TRBV7-6 with TRBJ2-7; the match to TRBD2 covers 14 bases. Germline V gene data show CDR1 as SGHVS and CDR2 as FNYEAQ. This CDR3 is built from 17 residues. V was pared by 2 bases and J by 7 bases, with 10 bases of the junction left unmatched. The CDR3 coding sequence is TGTGCCAGCAGCTTAATTGAGCCGGGACTAGCGGGAGTGGAGCAGTACTTC. Translating it yields CASSLIEPGLAGVEQYF.

Written as DNA, the CDR3 is TGTGCCAGCAAGGGGACAGGGGAAAGCTACGAGCAGTACTTC. Its protein is CASKGTGESYEQYF. The V gene is TRBV2, the J gene TRBJ2-7, with 10 bases lining up with TRBD1. The length of the CDR3 is 14 residues. Germline V gene data show CDR1 as SNHLY and CDR2 as FYNNEI. The V segment lost 7 bases and the J segment 3 bases; nucleotides outside the gene matches: 6.

V gene TRBV27 combines with J gene TRBJ2-7; TRBD1 matches 8 bases. Trimming at V came to 4 bases and at J to 5 bases, leaving 4 bases not matched to a gene. Germline CDR1 reads MNHEY; CDR2 reads SMNVEV (reference sequence). The CDR3 runs 13 residues. CDR3 nucleotides: TGTGCCAGCAGTTACGAACAGGGGGACGAGCAGTACTTC. Translated, it gives CASSYEQGDEQYF.

The chain combines TRBV5-1 with TRBJ2-7, with 9 nucleotides matching TRBD2. The CDR3 is 15 amino acids. CDR1 and CDR2 (germline): SGHRS, YFSETQ. V shed 3 bases and J 5 bases; nucleotides not matched to a gene: 9. The CDR3 bases are TGCGCCAGCAGCTGGTCGGTAGCGGGAGAGGACGAGCAGTACTTC. It is translated as CASSWSVAGEDEQYF.

This rearrangement joins TRBV6-5 to TRBJ2-7; 9 nucleotides agree with TRBD1. Germline V gene data show CDR1 as MNHEY and CDR2 as SVGAGI. CDR3 length: 15 residues. Trimming at V came to 2 bases and at J to 3 bases, leaving 5 bases not matched to a gene. The CDR3 DNA sequence: TGTGCCAGCAGTTACGGACAGGGGCAACTCTACGAGCAGTACTTC. Its protein product is CASSYGQGQLYEQYF.

The chain recombines TRBV7-3 with TRBJ2-7, with a possible D match to TRBD1 (5 bases). CDR3 length: 15 amino acids. In germline, CDR1 is SGHTA, CDR2 FQGTGA. The V and J ends lost 5 bases and 3 bases respectively, with 17 bases between them. CDR3 DNA: TGTGCCAGCAGCGCCCAAGGGGCGAGTAACTACGAGCAGTACTTC. This sequence encodes CASSAQGASNYEQYF.